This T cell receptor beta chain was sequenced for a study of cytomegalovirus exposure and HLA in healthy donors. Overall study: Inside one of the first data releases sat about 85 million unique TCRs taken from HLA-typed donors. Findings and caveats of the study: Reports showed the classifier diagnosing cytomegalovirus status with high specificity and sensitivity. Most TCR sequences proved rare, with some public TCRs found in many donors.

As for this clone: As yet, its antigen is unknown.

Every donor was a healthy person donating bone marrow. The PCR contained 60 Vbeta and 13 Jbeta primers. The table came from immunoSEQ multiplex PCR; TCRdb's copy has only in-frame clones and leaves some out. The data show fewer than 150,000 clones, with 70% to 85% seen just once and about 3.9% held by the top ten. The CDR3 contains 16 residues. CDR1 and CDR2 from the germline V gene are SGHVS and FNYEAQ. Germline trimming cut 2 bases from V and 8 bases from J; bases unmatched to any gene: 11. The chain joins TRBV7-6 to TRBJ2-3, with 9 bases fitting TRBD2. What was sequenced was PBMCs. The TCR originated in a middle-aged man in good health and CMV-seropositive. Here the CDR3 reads CASSLFMRGGPGTQYF. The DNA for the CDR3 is TGTGCCAGCAGCTTATTCATGCGGGGGGGTCCAGGTACGCAGTATTTT.